The subject of this entry is one T cell receptor (beta chain). Patients in Seattle were enrolled during active infection, then followed longitudinally. The data derive from a study of blood T cell repertoires in COVID-19. The overall study: The study drew acute and convalescent COVID-19 samples from the United States, Italy and Spain. From T cells, B-cell-depleted T cells, or PBMCs came the material, which was cDNA or gDNA.

V lost 6 bases and J lost 6, with 14 bases in between. The CDR3 is 13 residues long. Germline CDR1 is KGHSH and CDR2 is LQKENI. In the original processing: Amplification with reference gene primers provided the estimates of nucleated cell counts. The data were produced by immunoSEQ multiplex PCR, yet TCRdb's version contains in-frame clones alone and is incomplete. Clone size and V and J calls were adopted from that table, with D and trimming inferred from the DNA. The repertoire includes about 370,000 clones, roughly 90% of them detected once, and 3% sits in the top ten. The sequenced material came from peripheral blood. The chain joins TRBV18 to TRBJ1-2, with D perhaps matching TRBD1 (5 bases). This TCR was sampled from a woman in her thirties with COVID-19, enrolled during active disease. Written as DNA, the CDR3 is TGTGCCAGCTCCCCAGTCAGGGAGGATGGCTACACCTTC. Protein: CASSPVREDGYTF.